The 32 T cell receptor beta chains given below trace back to one sample, sequenced in a study of cytomegalovirus exposure and HLA in healthy donors. Both 60 Vbeta primers and 13 Jbeta primers went into the PCR. Profiling relied on immunoSEQ multiplex PCR, and the TCRdb table lists in-frame clones only, not all of them. The sample has 85,000 to 130,000 clones; roughly 70% are singletons. What was sequenced was PBMCs. The receptors shown here come from a woman aged 18-30 years in good health and CMV-seropositive.

The chain is built from TRBV6-1 and TRBJ2-5; 13 bases match TRBD2. The CDR3 runs to 15 residues. Germline CDR1 is MNHNS and CDR2 is SASEGT. J gave up 2 bases and V 6 bases, and 3 bases lay outside the gene matches. The DNA for the CDR3 is TGTGCCAGCAGAGTACTAGCGGGAGGGCAAGAGACCCAGTACTTC. This codes for CASRVLAGGQETQYF.

Only a few counts were recorded for this clone. The CDR3 DNA follows: TGTGCCAGCGGGGTAGCGGGAGACACCTACAATGAGCAGTTCTTC. It codes for CASGVAGDTYNEQFF. The V gene is TRBV9, the J gene TRBJ2-1; 9 bases line up with TRBD2. Germline-derived CDR1 and CDR2 are SGDLS and YYNGEE. The ends lost 7 bases at V and 2 bases at J; junction bases unmatched: 7. The CDR3 is 15 amino acids.

This rearrangement joins TRBV6-1 to TRBJ2-7; D ambiguous. The germline CDR1 and CDR2 sequences are MNHNS and SASEGT. The V gene lost 3 bases and the J gene lost 12 bases, with 12 bases spanning the gap. The CDR3 extends over 11 amino acids. CDR3 loop: CASSELVVPYF. DNA of the CDR3: TGTGCCAGCAGTGAGCTAGTAGTCCCGTACTTC.

The chain is built from TRBV11-2 and TRBJ2-1; no definite D call. The V gene's germline CDR1 is SGHAT and CDR2 FQNNGV. CDR3 length: 15 amino acids. V lost 5 bases and J lost 2, with 13 bases in between. CDR3: CASSPATSTYNEQFF. CDR3 nucleotide sequence: TGTGCCAGCAGCCCCGCGACATCAACCTACAATGAGCAGTTCTTC.

This clone was counted only a few times. The genes are TRBV19 and TRBJ1-5, with TRBD1 identical over 7 bases. From germline, CDR1 is LNHDA and CDR2 SQIVND (reference sequence). This CDR3 is built from 16 residues. With 8 bases clipped from V and 0 bases from J, the junction kept 10 bases outside the gene matches. The CDR3 coding sequence is TGTGCCAGTTCTCGGGGGACAGTGGGTAGCAATCAGCCCCAGCATTTT. The encoded protein is CASSRGTVGSNQPQHF.

V and J are TRBV10-3 and TRBJ2-7, with a tentative D call TRBD1 (5 bases). V was pared by 6 bases and J by 6 bases, with 9 bases between. This CDR3 spans 11 amino acids. CDR1 ENHRY and CDR2 SYGVKD come from the germline V gene. CDR3 DNA: TGTGCCATCAGAGGGGAACTCGAGCAGTACTTC. Amino acids: CAIRGELEQYF.

This clone has just a few counts. The CDR3 coding sequence is TGTGCCAGCAGCTTAGAGGGAGGCTACACCGGGGAGCTGTTTTTT. It encodes CASSLEGGYTGELFF. V and J are TRBV7-2 and TRBJ2-2; a possible D gene is TRBD2 (6 bases). The CDR3 loop spans 15 amino acids. Looked up from germline, CDR1 is SGHTA and CDR2 is FQGNSA. The germline V and J ends were trimmed by 1 base and 3 bases, with 9 bases remaining between them.

The rearrangement joins TRBV28 to TRBJ1-6; 8 bases align to TRBD1. J was trimmed by 8 bases and V by 1 base; bases with no gene match: 4. Germline CDR1 and CDR2: MDHEN and SYDVKM. The CDR3 sequence is 15 residues long. The CDR3 region has the DNA TGTGCCAGCAGTTTATCGGGGACAGGACATTCACCCCTCCACTTT. Protein: CASSLSGTGHSPLHF.

The chain joins TRBV27 to TRBJ2-1; 7 bases match TRBD2. The length of the CDR3 is 14 residues. Germline lookup yields CDR1 MNHEY and CDR2 SMNVEV (reference sequence). With V trimmed by 3 bases and J by 5 bases, 4 bases remained unmatched. The CDR3 loop reads CASSLTSTHNEQFF. CDR3 coding DNA: TGTGCCAGCAGTTTGACTAGCACCCACAATGAGCAGTTCTTC.

This chain links TRBV27 with TRBJ1-1, with TRBD1 identical over 7 bases. The CDR3 has 13 amino acids. Trimming took 6 bases from V and 6 from J; bases not matched to a gene: 7. Germline assignment: CDR1 MNHEY and CDR2 SMNVEV (reference sequence). The CDR3 here is CASSLQGSAEAFF. The CDR3 nucleotides read TGTGCCAGCAGCCTACAGGGGAGCGCTGAAGCTTTCTTT.

This chain joins TRBV11-2 and TRBJ2-5; TRBD2 matches at 9 bases. Unmatched junction bases numbered 8, after V lost 4 bases and J lost 5 bases. The CDR3 sequence is 15 residues long. Germline values: CDR1 SGHAT, CDR2 FQNNGV. CDR3 residues: CASSSPGLAAETQYF. The CDR3 nucleotides are TGTGCCAGCAGCTCTCCGGGACTAGCCGCGGAGACCCAGTACTTC.

J is TRBJ2-2 and V is TRBV13; 11 bases match TRBD2. Germline lookup yields CDR1 PRHDT and CDR2 FYEKMQ (reference sequence). Losses at the gene ends were 4 bases for V and 5 bases for J; bases not matched to a gene: 3. The CDR3 covers 15 residues. The chain's CDR3 is CASSSLAGATGELFF. Written as DNA, the CDR3 is TGTGCCAGCAGCTCACTAGCGGGAGCGACCGGGGAGCTGTTTTTT. Combining the CDR3 with reference TRBV13 and TRBJ2-2 gives the whole variable domain AAGVIQSPRHLIKEKRETATLKCYPIPRHDTVYWYQQGPGQDPQFLISFYEKMQSDKGSIPDRFSAQQFSDYHSELNMSSLELGDSALYFCASSSLAGATGELFFGEGSRLTVL.

CDR3 bases: TGTGCCAGCAGTATACCTGGGACTAGCGGGAGGGATTGGGAGACCCAGTACTTC. This sequence encodes CASSIPGTSGRDWETQYF. This sequence joins TRBV2 and TRBJ2-5; 16 bases align to TRBD2. This CDR3 has 18 residues. The V and J ends lost 5 bases and 5 bases, in that order; junction bases with no gene match: 11. Germline CDR1 SNHLY, CDR2 FYNNEI.

This chain connects TRBV5-4 to TRBJ2-5; D is ambiguous. Germline V gene lookup returns CDR1 SGHNT and CDR2 YYREEE (reference sequence). The CDR3 loop spans 14 amino acids. V lost 0 bases, J lost 2 bases, and 8 bases lay in between. DNA for the CDR3: TGTGCCAGCAGCTTGGCGCTAGGACAAGAGACCCAGTACTTC. Protein product: CASSLALGQETQYF.

The V call is TRBV5-4, the J call TRBJ2-7; TRBD1 matches at 9 bases. After removal of 3 bases from V and 2 bases from J, the junction contained 3 bases not matched to a gene. Germline V gene data show CDR1 as SGHNT and CDR2 as YYREEE (reference sequence). The CDR3 is 14 amino acids. The CDR3 DNA reads TGTGCCAGCAGCTCCGGGACAGGGACCTACGAGCAGTACTTC. Protein sequence: CASSSGTGTYEQYF.

This clone was observed a handful of times. V gene TRBV5-4 combines with J gene TRBJ2-1; 13 positions match TRBD2. Looked up from germline, CDR1 is SGHNT and CDR2 is YYREEE (reference sequence). There are 20 residues in the CDR3. V gave up 3 bases and J gave up 1 base; unmatched junction bases: 13. The CDR3 region is CASSSPGGLAGFWSYNEQFF. DNA of the CDR3: TGTGCCAGCAGCTCCCCAGGGGGACTAGCGGGATTTTGGTCCTACAATGAGCAGTTCTTC.

The chain joins TRBV7-2 to TRBJ1-5, with D possibly matching TRBD1 (5 bases). Germline CDR1 SGHTA, CDR2 FQGNSA. The CDR3 runs 14 residues. The V end lost 5 bases, the J end lost 0 bases, and 8 bases lay between the germline ends. This chain's CDR3 is CASSPGHSNQPQHF. CDR3 nucleotide sequence: TGTGCCAGCAGCCCAGGACATAGCAATCAGCCCCAGCATTTT.

The chain joins TRBV7-2 to TRBJ2-5; the D gene is possibly TRBD1 (5 bases). The CDR3 runs 16 residues. Looked up from germline, CDR1 is SGHTA and CDR2 is FQGNSA. The V gene lost 2 bases and the J gene lost 0 bases, with 13 bases spanning the gap. This CDR3 is CASSLNSPGYQETQYF. The CDR3 DNA reads TGTGCCAGCAGCTTAAATTCGCCAGGGTACCAAGAGACCCAGTACTTC.

The chain joins TRBV5-4 to TRBJ2-7; the D is unclear. This CDR3 spans 13 amino acids. The germline V gene encodes CDR1 SGHNT and CDR2 YYREEE (reference sequence). V lost 3 bases and J 4 bases, leaving 11 bases between the germline ends. Written as DNA, the CDR3 is TGTGCCAGCAGCTCCCCCCCCACTTACGAGCAGTACTTC. The encoded protein is CASSSPPTYEQYF.

The chain joins TRBV9 to TRBJ1-1; D possibly corresponds to TRBD1 (5 bases). The CDR3 is 15 residues long. Trimming stripped 0 bases from V and 0 bases from J, with 9 bases between. Germline lookup yields CDR1 SGDLS and CDR2 YYNGEE. The CDR3 bases are TGTGCCAGCAGCGTAGTAGGGGCCATGAACACTGAAGCTTTCTTT. Translation: CASSVVGAMNTEAFF.

This clone was seen only a few times. The chain joins TRBV6-1 to TRBJ1-1; D is undetermined. Looked up from germline, CDR1 is MNHNS and CDR2 is SASEGT. The CDR3 has 14 amino acids. V shed 3 bases and J shed 5 bases, with 13 bases lying between them. The CDR3: CASSEREWETEAFF. The CDR3 nucleotides are TGTGCCAGCAGTGAGCGGGAGTGGGAGACTGAAGCTTTCTTT.

With respect to this clone: The same CDR3 is also encoded by other DNA sequences in this sample. This chain uses TRBV28 with TRBJ1-1; D is perhaps TRBD1 (5 bases). The CDR3 contains 14 residues. V was trimmed by 4 bases and J by 5 bases, leaving 14 bases between them. Germline CDR1 is MDHEN and CDR2 is SYDVKM. CDR3 protein: CASSSPQGNTEAFF. In DNA, the CDR3 is TGTGCCAGCAGTTCCCCCCAGGGTAATACTGAAGCTTTCTTT. Full variable domain (outside the CDR3, taken from reference TRBV28 and TRBJ1-1): DVKVTQSSRYLVKRTGEKVFLECVQDMDHENMFWYRQDPGLGLRLIYFSYDVKMKEKGDIPEGYSVSREKKERFSLILESASTNQTSMYLCASSSPQGNTEAFFGQGTRLTVV.

The CDR3 sequence: CASSGQGDTEAFF. DNA for the CDR3: TGTGCCAGCAGCGGACAGGGGGACACTGAAGCTTTCTTT. This rearrangement joins TRBV7-6 to TRBJ1-1, with TRBD1 identical over 10 bases. V shed 5 bases and J 3 bases; nucleotides not matched to a gene: 0. The germline CDR1 and CDR2 sequences are SGHVS and FNYEAQ. The length of the CDR3 is 13 residues.

The chain is built from TRBV7-3 and TRBJ2-3, with TRBD2 identical over 9 bases. The V segment lost 5 bases and the J segment 2 bases; nucleotides outside the gene matches: 5. The CDR3 is made up of 15 amino acids. Germline V gene sequence: CDR1 SGHTA, CDR2 FQGTGA. CDR3 coding DNA: TGTGCCAGCAGCCTACTAGCGGGTGCCACAGATACGCAGTATTTT. It specifies CASSLLAGATDTQYF.

The chain recombines TRBV28 with TRBJ2-7, with 10 bases that match TRBD1. Trimming removed 4 bases from V and 3 bases from J; junction bases left unmatched: 9. CDR3 size: 16 residues. Germline lookup yields CDR1 MDHEN and CDR2 SYDVKM. The CDR3 DNA follows: TGTGCCAGCAGTTCGATAGACAGGGGGCTAATCTACGAGCAGTACTTC. Its protein product is CASSSIDRGLIYEQYF.

The rearrangement uses TRBV27 and TRBJ2-7; 14 positions agree with TRBD2. V was clipped by 3 bases and J by 7 bases; unmatched bases: 8. The germline gives CDR1 MNHEY, CDR2 SMNVEV (reference sequence). The CDR3 extends over 16 amino acids. The CDR3 DNA reads as TGTGCCAGCAGTTTCCGAGGACTAGCGGGAGGTCGAGAGCAGTACTTC. Protein product: CASSFRGLAGGREQYF.

The chain employs TRBV28 and TRBJ2-1; 9 bases agree with TRBD2. Germline CDR1 and CDR2: MDHEN and SYDVKM. CDR3 length: 15 amino acids. V lost 6 bases, J lost 3 bases, and 6 bases stayed unmatched. CDR3 amino acids: CASSLLAGVYNEQFF. The CDR3 region has the DNA TGTGCCAGCAGCCTACTAGCGGGTGTCTACAATGAGCAGTTCTTC.

J is TRBJ1-1 and V is TRBV6-1; D is unresolved. CDR3 length: 13 residues. Germline CDR1 is MNHNS and CDR2 is SASEGT. Trimming removed 1 base at V and 1 base at J, with 4 bases between. CDR3 amino acids: CASSEGGNTEAFF. DNA for the CDR3: TGTGCCAGCAGTGAAGGAGGGAACACTGAAGCTTTCTTT.

The V gene is TRBV5-5, the J gene TRBJ2-7, with 7 bases matching TRBD1. Per germline, CDR1 SGHKS and CDR2 YYEKEE (reference sequence). The CDR3 is 12 residues long. Unmatched junction bases numbered 3, after V lost 3 bases and J lost 6 bases. CDR3 DNA sequence: TGTGCCAGCAGCTGGGGGACAGTCGAGCAGTACTTC. Translation gives CASSWGTVEQYF.

The V gene is TRBV2, the J gene TRBJ2-5, with a weak D call TRBD2 (6 bases). Germline V lookup: CDR1 SNHLY, CDR2 FYNNEI. The CDR3 sequence is 12 residues long. With 6 bases removed from V and 8 bases from J, the gap between germline ends came to 13 bases. Here the CDR3 reads CASRNSAGTQYF. Here the CDR3 DNA reads TGTGCCAGCAGGAACAGCGCGGGAACCCAGTACTTC.

The J gene is TRBJ2-1, the V gene TRBV6-6; 7 bases match TRBD2. The length of the CDR3 is 13 residues. V lost 5 bases, J lost 8 bases, and 6 bases stayed unmatched. Germline values: CDR1 MNHNY, CDR2 SVGAGI (reference sequence). The CDR3, as DNA: TGTGCCAGCAGTCTGACTAGCTCGTATGAGCAGTTCTTC. Translating it yields CASSLTSSYEQFF.

Regarding this clone: Germline is not matched at one junction end, which may reflect a read error. Different DNA sequences within this sample yield the same CDR3. The chain recombines TRBV12-5 with TRBJ1-1; D not resolved. Germline loops: CDR1 LGHNT, CDR2 FRNRAP. The CDR3 runs 12 residues. The CDR3 sequence is CASGPSRTEAFF. CDR3 DNA sequence: TGCGCTAGTGGCCCCTCCAGGACTGAAGCTTTCTTT.